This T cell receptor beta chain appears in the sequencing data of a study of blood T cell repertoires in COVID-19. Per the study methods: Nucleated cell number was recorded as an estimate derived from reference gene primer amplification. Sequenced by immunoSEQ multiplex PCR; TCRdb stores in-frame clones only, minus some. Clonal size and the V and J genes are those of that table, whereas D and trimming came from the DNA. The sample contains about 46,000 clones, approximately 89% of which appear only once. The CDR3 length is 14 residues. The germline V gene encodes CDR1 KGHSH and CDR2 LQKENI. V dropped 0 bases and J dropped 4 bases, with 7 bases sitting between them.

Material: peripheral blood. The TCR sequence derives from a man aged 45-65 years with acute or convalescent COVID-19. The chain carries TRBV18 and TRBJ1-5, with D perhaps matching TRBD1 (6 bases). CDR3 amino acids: CASSPPGGNQPQHF. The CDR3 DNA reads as TGTGCCAGCTCACCACCAGGGGGAAATCAGCCCCAGCATTTT.